The 11 T cell receptor beta chains reported below all come from one sample, sequenced in a study of shared clonotypes between healthy human individuals. Produced via immunoSEQ multiplex PCR; TCRdb's table is partial and in-frame only. This sample has under 1,100,000 clones, with around four fifths found just once. Sample: memory CD4+ T cells sorted from blood. Subset here: CD45RA-negative fraction. The source of these receptors is a young man in good health.

This clone turned up a few times. This chain joins TRBV25-1 and TRBJ2-1; D is unresolved. Germline CDR1 and CDR2: MGHDK and SYGVNS. V lost 5 bases, J lost 6 bases, and 8 bases lay in between. The CDR3 runs 12 residues. The CDR3 is CASSRYTNEQFF. Written as DNA, the CDR3 is TGTGCCAGCAGTCGCTATACCAATGAGCAGTTCTTC. The complete variable domain, with remaining parts taken from reference TRBV25-1 and TRBJ2-1, reads EADIYQTPRYLVIGTGKKITLECSQTMGHDKMYWYQQDPGMELHLIHYSYGVNSTEKGDLSSESTVSRIRTEHFPLTLESARPSHTSQYLCASSRYTNEQFFGPGTRLTVL.

The V and J genes are TRBV6-1 and TRBJ1-3; 7 bases map to TRBD1. The V gene's germline CDR1 is MNHNS and CDR2 SASEGT. Trimming took 8 bases from V and 7 from J; bases not matched to a gene: 8. The CDR3 sequence is 13 residues long. The CDR3 bases are TGTGCCAGCCAGACAGGGCCTAGGAACACCATATATTTT. This gives the protein CASQTGPRNTIYF.

The chain carries TRBV9 and TRBJ2-5; 7 nucleotides agree with TRBD1. The germline V gene encodes CDR1 SGDLS and CDR2 YYNGEE. Unmatched junction bases numbered 7, after V lost 4 bases and J lost 4 bases. CDR3 size: 14 residues. The CDR3 sequence: CASSPTPGGETQYF. CDR3 bases: TGTGCCAGCAGCCCGACCCCAGGGGGAGAGACCCAGTACTTC.

CDR3 sequence reads: CASSQGPGQGGYGYTF. CDR3 DNA sequence: TGTGCCAGCAGTCAGGGCCCGGGACAGGGTGGCTATGGCTACACCTTC. The chain links TRBV6-6 to TRBJ1-2; 9 bases agree with TRBD1. The CDR3 contains 16 residues. The germline gives CDR1 MNHNY, CDR2 SVGAGI (reference sequence). The V and J ends lost 5 bases and 4 bases, in that order; junction bases with no gene match: 11.

Notes on this clone: This CDR3 is also generated by other DNA sequences in the sample. The chain is built from TRBV19 and TRBJ2-2; TRBD2 matches at 7 bases. The length of the CDR3 is 17 residues. Germline CDR1 reads LNHDA; CDR2 reads SQIVND (reference sequence). The ends lost 5 bases at V and 1 base at J; junction bases unmatched: 10. CDR3 DNA: TGTGCCAGTAGTTTTCGAAGGGGAGGGGAGAACACCGGGGAGCTGTTTTTT. Amino acids: CASSFRRGGENTGELFF. Complete variable domain (other parts from reference TRBV19 and TRBJ2-2): DGGITQSPKYLFRKEGQNVTLSCEQNLNHDAMYWYRQDPGQGLRLIYYSQIVNDFQKGDIAEGYSVSREKKESFPLTVTSAQKNPTAFYLCASSFRRGGENTGELFFGEGSRLTVL.

On this clone itself: A read error may account for a junction end that differs from germline. This chain links TRBV5-1 with TRBJ2-1; 9 bases match TRBD2. CDR1 and CDR2 from the germline V gene are SGHRS and YFSETQ. The CDR3 length is 14 residues. DNA for the CDR3: TGCGCCAGCACCTTGACTGCGGGGGGGAATGAGCAGTTCTTC. This encodes CASTLTAGGNEQFF.

CDR3: CASSRFLAGTGTDTQYF. The CDR3 DNA sequence: TGTGCCAGCAGCCGGTTCCTGGCAGGGACGGGCACAGATACGCAGTATTTT. This chain uses TRBV5-4 with TRBJ2-3, with D perhaps TRBD1 or TRBD2 (5 bases each). Germline CDR1 reads SGHNT; CDR2 reads YYREEE (reference sequence). This CDR3 region has 17 residues. V lost 4 bases and J lost 1, with 19 bases in between.

The gene calls are TRBV2 and TRBJ1-4; no clear D gene. V gave up 1 base and J gave up 8 bases, with 14 bases separating them. The CDR3 is 15 amino acids. The germline CDR1 and CDR2 sequences are SNHLY and FYNNEI. The CDR3 nucleotides are TGTGCCAGCAGTGAAGATCAGATTCAGGCGGAAAAACTGTTTTTT. Residues: CASSEDQIQAEKLFF.

This clone was detected a few times. The identical CDR3 is also encoded by other nucleotide sequences in the sample. CDR3 loop: CASSSPGTGNYGYTF. CDR3 nucleotide sequence: TGTGCCAGCAGTTCACCCGGGACAGGGAACTATGGCTACACCTTC. This chain joins TRBV11-2 and TRBJ1-2, with 9 positions matching TRBD1. The trim removed 6 bases at V and 2 bases at J, leaving 7 bases unmatched. The CDR3 is 15 amino acids. CDR1 is SGHAT, CDR2 FQNNGV, per germline.

In DNA, the CDR3 is TGTGCCAGCTCACCACCGGGCGTCTTGGGCTACACCTTC. As protein: CASSPPGVLGYTF. The chain recombines TRBV18 with TRBJ1-2, with D uncertain. V dropped 0 bases and J dropped 8 bases, with 10 bases sitting between them. The germline V gene has CDR1 KGHSH and CDR2 LQKENI. The length of the CDR3 is 13 residues.

V and J are TRBV6-1 and TRBJ1-3; D call uncertain. Looked up from germline, CDR1 is MNHNS and CDR2 is SASEGT. The CDR3 contains 13 residues. Trimming cost V 10 bases and J 0 bases, with 10 bases left between them. The CDR3 is CAMGTSSGNTIYF. The CDR3 bases are TGTGCCATGGGTACGAGCTCTGGAAACACCATATATTTT.